This is a list of T cell receptor beta chains from one sample in a study of blood T cell repertoires in COVID-19. Clones were sequenced by immunoSEQ multiplex PCR, and TCRdb holds only the in-frame ones, with some missing. This sample carries some 70,000 clones, around 85% of them seen once, and the ten largest clones take over 1.3%. Sequencing input: peripheral blood. These receptors were obtained from a woman aged 55-70 years with acute or convalescent COVID-19. The CDR3 runs from the conserved cysteine through the conserved F or W. The D gene is left open where the match is weak. A row's size may be missing; if present it is once, few, many or a size class.

clone size: -; CDR3 length: 15; V gene: TRBV6-5; J gene: TRBJ1-2; D gene: TRBD1; CDR3 protein: CASRPGQGANYGYTF; CDR3 DNA: TGTGCCAGCAGACCAGGACAGGGAGCTAACTATGGCTACACCTTC
clone size: -; CDR3 length: 18; V gene: TRBV4-1; J gene: TRBJ2-1; D gene: TRBD2; CDR3 protein: CASSLGTSGGSSYNEQFF; CDR3 DNA: TGCGCCAGCAGCTTAGGGACTAGCGGGGGGTCCTCCTACAATGAGCAGTTCTTC
clone size: once; CDR3 length: 13; V gene: TRBV30; J gene: TRBJ1-6; D gene: TRBD1; CDR3 protein: CAWKGQRNSPLHF; CDR3 DNA: TGTGCCTGGAAGGGACAGAGAAATTCACCCCTCCACTTT
clone size: once; CDR3 length: 15; V gene: TRBV29-1; J gene: TRBJ1-2; D gene: TRBD1; CDR3 protein: CSVESRDSDFYGYTF; CDR3 DNA: TGCAGCGTTGAGTCGCGGGACAGCGATTTCTATGGCTACACCTTC
clone size: -; CDR3 length: 15; V gene: TRBV5-1; J gene: TRBJ1-5; D gene: TRBD1; CDR3 protein: CASSLTGVSNQPQHF; CDR3 DNA: TGCGCCAGCAGCTTGACAGGGGTTAGCAATCAGCCCCAGCATTTT
clone size: -; CDR3 length: 15; V gene: TRBV10-3; J gene: TRBJ1-3; D gene: TRBD1; CDR3 protein: CAISEDRAGGNTIYF; CDR3 DNA: TGTGCCATCAGTGAGGACAGGGCGGGCGGAAACACCATATATTTT
clone size: -; CDR3 length: 16; V gene: TRBV16; J gene: TRBJ2-1; D gene: -; CDR3 protein: CASSQSRVVPYNEQFF; CDR3 DNA: TGTGCCAGCAGCCAATCGAGGGTCGTACCCTACAATGAGCAGTTCTTC
clone size: -; CDR3 length: 15; V gene: TRBV2; J gene: TRBJ1-2; D gene: -; CDR3 protein: CASSESGQGASGYTF; CDR3 DNA: TGTGCCAGCAGTGAGTCGGGACAAGGCGCCTCTGGCTACACCTTC
clone size: -; CDR3 length: 15; V gene: TRBV4-1; J gene: TRBJ2-7; D gene: -; CDR3 protein: CASSQVEGQFNEQYF; CDR3 DNA: TGCGCCAGCAGCCAAGTGGAAGGACAGTTTAACGAGCAGTACTTC
clone size: -; CDR3 length: 13; V gene: TRBV7-3; J gene: TRBJ2-5; D gene: -; CDR3 protein: CASSLNALQTQYF; CDR3 DNA: TGTGCCAGCAGCTTAAATGCGCTCCAGACCCAGTACTTC
clone size: once; CDR3 length: 15; V gene: TRBV6-6; J gene: TRBJ2-1; D gene: TRBD1; CDR3 protein: CASSLRDSDYNEQFF; CDR3 DNA: TGTGCCAGCAGTCTCCGGGACAGTGACTACAATGAGCAGTTCTTC
clone size: -; CDR3 length: 13; V gene: TRBV15; J gene: TRBJ1-5; D gene: -; CDR3 protein: CATSATGFQPQHF; CDR3 DNA: TGTGCCACCAGCGCTACAGGGTTTCAGCCCCAGCATTTT
clone size: -; CDR3 length: 17; V gene: TRBV7-8; J gene: TRBJ1-3; D gene: TRBD1; CDR3 protein: CASSLGTGQGTGNTIYF; CDR3 DNA: TGTGCCAGCAGCTTAGGCACCGGACAGGGGACGGGAAACACCATATATTTT
clone size: -; CDR3 length: 14; V gene: TRBV7-6; J gene: TRBJ2-7; D gene: TRBD1; CDR3 protein: CASSQGQGAREQYF; CDR3 DNA: TGTGCCAGCAGCCAGGGACAGGGGGCCCGGGAGCAGTACTTC
clone size: -; CDR3 length: 16; V gene: TRBV28; J gene: TRBJ1-6; D gene: -; CDR3 protein: CASSMGATAYNSPLHF; CDR3 DNA: TGTGCCAGCAGCATGGGGGCAACGGCGTATAATTCACCCCTCCACTTT
clone size: -; CDR3 length: 14; V gene: TRBV5-1; J gene: TRBJ2-6; D gene: -; CDR3 protein: CASSLMAGANVLTF; CDR3 DNA: TGCGCCAGCAGCTTAATGGCAGGGGCCAACGTCCTGACTTTC
clone size: -; CDR3 length: 16; V gene: TRBV7-9; J gene: TRBJ1-3; D gene: -; CDR3 protein: CASSSLGHLSGNTIYF; CDR3 DNA: TGTGCCAGCAGCTCATTGGGCCATCTCTCCGGAAACACCATATATTTT
clone size: -; CDR3 length: 14; V gene: TRBV6-5; J gene: TRBJ2-7; D gene: -; CDR3 protein: CASTTDRFSYEQYF; CDR3 DNA: TGTGCCAGCACCACTGACAGGTTCTCCTACGAGCAGTACTTC
clone size: few; CDR3 length: 16; V gene: TRBV19; J gene: TRBJ1-5; D gene: TRBD1; CDR3 protein: CASQGAGSYSNQPQHF; CDR3 DNA: TGTGCCAGCCAGGGGGCAGGAAGCTATAGCAATCAGCCCCAGCATTTT
clone size: -; CDR3 length: 16; V gene: TRBV4-1; J gene: TRBJ1-1; D gene: TRBD1; CDR3 protein: CASSQAGTGWGTEAFF; CDR3 DNA: TGCGCCAGCAGCCAAGCCGGGACAGGCTGGGGCACTGAAGCTTTCTTT
clone size: -; CDR3 length: 16; V gene: TRBV6-5; J gene: TRBJ2-1; D gene: TRBD2; CDR3 protein: CASSYWGGKGHNEQFF; CDR3 DNA: TGTGCCAGCAGTTACTGGGGGGGAAAGGGTCACAATGAGCAGTTCTTC
clone size: -; CDR3 length: 13; V gene: TRBV2; J gene: TRBJ1-5; D gene: -; CDR3 protein: CASRQNSNQPQHF; CDR3 DNA: TGTGCCAGCAGACAAAATAGCAATCAGCCCCAGCATTTT
clone size: -; CDR3 length: 16; V gene: TRBV28; J gene: TRBJ1-3; D gene: -; CDR3 protein: CASTPGGRGSGNTIYF; CDR3 DNA: TGTGCCAGCACCCCGGGGGGGAGGGGCTCTGGAAACACCATATATTTT
clone size: -; CDR3 length: 17; V gene: TRBV4-1; J gene: TRBJ2-7; D gene: -; CDR3 protein: CASSQGRGGGTSYEQYF; CDR3 DNA: TGCGCCAGCAGCCAAGGCCGCGGAGGCGGGACCTCCTACGAGCAGTACTTC
clone size: -; CDR3 length: 11; V gene: TRBV6-2/TRBV6-3; J gene: TRBJ1-1; D gene: -; CDR3 protein: CASSYPSEAFF; CDR3 DNA: TGTGCCAGCAGTTACCCGTCTGAAGCTTTCTTT
clone size: -; CDR3 length: 16; V gene: TRBV21-1; J gene: TRBJ1-5; D gene: -; CDR3 protein: CASSKGCEGEGQPQHF; CDR3 DNA: TGTGCCAGCAGCAAAGGTTGTGAGGGGGAAGGGCAGCCCCAGCATTTT
clone size: -; CDR3 length: 16; V gene: TRBV6-1; J gene: TRBJ2-4; D gene: -; CDR3 protein: CASSEFGQGMKNIQYF; CDR3 DNA: TGTGCCAGCAGTGAATTTGGGCAGGGGATGAAAAACATTCAGTACTTC